This TCR beta chain is from a study of OX40 agonist ivuxolimab in advanced cancers. For the study at large: In this cohort, patients received ivuxolimab, an agonistic anti-OX40 (CD134) antibody.

With respect to this clone: No antigen is known for it.

Germline loops: CDR1 SGHVS, CDR2 FQNEAQ. This CDR3 is 18 amino acids long. V shed 1 base and J 4 bases; nucleotides not matched to a gene: 13. General study results and limits: Expanded clones tended on average to be more numerous among CD8+ T cells than CD4+. Clonal expansion was seen in CD4+ and CD8+ blood T cells by week 6 at 0.1 to 3.0 mg/kg.

Some clones are missing from TCRdb's copy, which holds only in-frame ones; the method was immunoSEQ multiplex PCR. The sample carries 15,000 to 20,000 clones, 90% recorded once. The material sequenced was CD4+ or CD8+ T cells sorted from blood, taken in a trial of the OX40 agonist ivuxolimab. V and J are TRBV7-8 and TRBJ1-5, with TRBD1 matching over 7 bases. The TCR sequence derives from an adult with an advanced solid tumor such as melanoma, head and neck, liver or kidney cancer. The CDR3 loop is CASSLVNRGEIQNQPQHF. The CDR3 nucleotides read TGTGCCAGCAGCTTAGTCAACAGGGGCGAAATCCAAAATCAGCCCCAGCATTTT.